This TCR beta chain came from a study of molecular identifiers for immune sequencing clone quantification. Regarding the study as a whole: Over 99% of CMV-specific effector molecules, but under 1% of naive ones, were in clones above 20 copies.

TCRdb re-called the PCR reads with MiXCR, one entry per CDR3 protein. The sample lists about 100,000 distinct CDR3 sequences; around 33% were seen once. This clonotype was seen a few times. What it recognizes is unknown. This CDR3 has 14 amino acids. Trimming removed 6 bases from V and 7 bases from J, with 16 bases in between. The germline gives CDR1 SNHLY, CDR2 FYNNEI. A CD8+CD4-CCR7+CD45RA+ gate was used to sort naive CD8 T cells. The sequenced material came from naive CD8+ T cells from blood, with Jurkat cell RNA spiked in. Subset meaning: FACS-sorted CD8+CD4-CCR7+CD45RA+ naive T cells. The rearrangement links TRBV2 to TRBJ1-5; maybe TRBD1 (5 bases). The TCR comes from a human donor in good health. Some libraries in this study had Jurkat cell RNA spiked in. The CDR3 DNA sequence: TGTGCCAGCAGGGCTCCCCGGGGCAGCCAGCCCCAGCATTTT. Amino acids: CASRAPRGSQPQHF.